This T cell receptor (beta chain) was found in a study of blood T cell repertoires in COVID-19. This CDR3 has 14 amino acids. The J segment lost 9 bases and the V segment lost 6 bases, leaving 8 bases of the junction unmatched. Germline V lookup: CDR1 SQVTM, CDR2 ANQGSEA. TCRdb keeps only in-frame clones here, not all; method: immunoSEQ multiplex PCR. The sample lists roughly 20,000 clones, around 83% occurring once. The receptor's source is a human donor in a cohort sampled during active COVID-19. The genes are TRBV29-1 and TRBJ2-1; 13 bases are shared with TRBD2. Sequenced sample: peripheral blood. As DNA, the CDR3 is TGCAGCGTCGGAGGGACTAGCGGGACCGCTGAGCAGTTCTTC. It encodes CSVGGTSGTAEQFF.